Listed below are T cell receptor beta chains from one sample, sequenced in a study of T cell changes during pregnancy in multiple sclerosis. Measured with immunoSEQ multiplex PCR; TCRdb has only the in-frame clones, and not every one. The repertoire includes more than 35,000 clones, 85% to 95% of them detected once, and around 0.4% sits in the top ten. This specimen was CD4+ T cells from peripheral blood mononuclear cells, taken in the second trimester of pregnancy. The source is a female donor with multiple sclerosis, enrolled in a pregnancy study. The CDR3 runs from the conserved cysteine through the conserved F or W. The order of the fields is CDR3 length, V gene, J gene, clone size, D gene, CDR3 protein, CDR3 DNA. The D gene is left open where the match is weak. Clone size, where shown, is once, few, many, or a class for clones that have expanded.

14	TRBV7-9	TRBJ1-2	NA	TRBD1	CASGIGTGADGYTF	TGTGCCAGCGGGATCGGGACAGGGGCTGATGGCTACACCTTC
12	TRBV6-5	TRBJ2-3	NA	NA	CASSPNSDTQYF	TGTGCCAGCAGTCCTAACTCAGATACGCAGTATTTT
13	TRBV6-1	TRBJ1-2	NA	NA	CASSDRVNYGYTF	TGTGCCAGCAGTGATCGGGTTAACTATGGCTACACCTTC
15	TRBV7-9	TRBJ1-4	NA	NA	CASSPYGVGIEKLFF	TGTGCCAGCAGCCCGTACGGGGTGGGGATTGAAAAACTGTTTTTT
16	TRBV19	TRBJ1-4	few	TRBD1	CASSTSGQGAVEKLFF	TGTGCCAGTAGTACTTCCGGACAGGGGGCGGTTGAAAAACTGTTTTTT
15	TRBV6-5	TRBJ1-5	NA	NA	CASSRDRTSDQPQHF	TGTGCCAGCAGTCGCGACAGGACCTCTGATCAGCCCCAGCATTTT
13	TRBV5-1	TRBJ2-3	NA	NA	CASSLGGWDTQYF	TGCGCCAGCAGCTTAGGCGGGTGGGATACGCAGTATTTT
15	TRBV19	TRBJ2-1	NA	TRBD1	CASSSQGQGANEQFF	TGTGCCAGTAGTAGCCAGGGACAGGGGGCCAATGAGCAGTTCTTC
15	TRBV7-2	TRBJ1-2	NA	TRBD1	CASSLGVTGMRGYTF	TGTGCCAGCAGCTTAGGAGTGACAGGGATGCGAGGCTACACCTTC
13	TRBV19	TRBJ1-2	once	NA	CASRSTQYYGYTF	TGTGCCAGTAGATCGACACAATACTATGGCTACACCTTC
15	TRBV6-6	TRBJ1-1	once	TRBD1	CASSRPTTGDPEAFF	TGTGCCAGCAGCCGGCCCACCACAGGGGATCCTGAAGCTTTCTTT
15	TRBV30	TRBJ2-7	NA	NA	CAWTLKGGATYEQYF	TGTGCCTGGACCTTAAAAGGCGGGGCCACCTACGAGCAGTACTTC
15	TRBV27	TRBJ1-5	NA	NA	CASSQQQFSNQPQHF	TGTGCCAGCAGTCAACAACAATTTAGCAATCAGCCCCAGCATTTT
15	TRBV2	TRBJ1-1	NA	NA	CASSEARFMNTEAFF	TGTGCCAGCAGTGAAGCTCGGTTTATGAACACTGAAGCTTTCTTT
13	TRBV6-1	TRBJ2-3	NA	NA	CASSVTGTDTQYF	TGTGCCAGCAGTGTCACAGGCACAGATACGCAGTATTTT
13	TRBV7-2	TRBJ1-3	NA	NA	CASSVDRGNTIYF	TGTGCCAGCAGCGTGGACAGAGGAAACACCATATATTTT
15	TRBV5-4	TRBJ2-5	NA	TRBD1	CASSRGQPSQETQYF	TGTGCCAGCAGCCGGGGACAGCCCAGTCAAGAGACCCAGTACTTC
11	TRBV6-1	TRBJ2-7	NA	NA	CASTGSYEQYF	TGTGCCAGCACAGGGTCCTACGAGCAGTACTTC